A selection of T cell receptor beta chains follows, all from one sample in a study of neoadjuvant nivolumab and ipilimumab in lung cancer. TCRdb's copy holds only in-frame clones and misses some; the assay was immunoSEQ multiplex PCR. The sample holds approximately 12,000 clones; approximately 71% are singletons and the top ten take roughly 24%. The sample here was peripheral blood, taken after neoadjuvant nivolumab, alone or with ipilimumab, at or shortly before surgery. Receptors originate from an adult with non-small cell lung cancer. The CDR3 runs from the conserved cysteine through the conserved F or W. D genes are given only for firm matches. Clone size appears in some rows only: once, few, many, or a class for an expanded clone.

j_gene | v_gene | abundance | d_gene | CDR3nt | CDR3aa
TRBJ2-7 | TRBV7-2 | . | TRBD1 | TGTGCCAGCAGCGACCGGGACAGACCCTACGAGCAGTACTTC | CASSDRDRPYEQYF
TRBJ2-1 | TRBV10-3 | . | . | TGTGCCATCAGCCCCGATAGCTCCTACAATGAGCAGTTCTTC | CAISPDSSYNEQFF
TRBJ2-7 | TRBV6-5 | . | . | TGTGCCAGCAGACCCCCGATTAGGAACGAGCAGTACTTC | CASRPPIRNEQYF
TRBJ2-6 | TRBV29-1 | . | . | TGCAGCGTGGCAGGCCAGGTGGGGGCCAACGTCCTGACTTTC | CSVAGQVGANVLTF
TRBJ1-2 | TRBV6-5 | . | . | TGTGCCAGCAGCAGTAGAGGTGGCTACACCTTC | CASSSRGGYTF
TRBJ1-2 | TRBV5-1 | . | TRBD1 | TGCGCCAGCAGCTTGTCAGGGGGGACTTATGGCTACACCTTC | CASSLSGGTYGYTF
TRBJ2-2 | TRBV5-1 | . | . | TGCGCCAGCAGCTTGGCCACTGCCGGGGAGCTGTTTTTT | CASSLATAGELFF
TRBJ2-5 | TRBV14 | few | TRBD2 | TGTGCCAGCAGCCGCCGTGCTAGCGGAAAAGAGACCCAGTACTTC | CASSRRASGKETQYF
TRBJ2-7 | TRBV14 | . | . | TGTGCCAGCAGCCAAGGACTAGCTGGAGGGGGCTACGAGCAGTACTTC | CASSQGLAGGGYEQYF
TRBJ2-2 | TRBV6-1 | . | TRBD2 | TGTGCCAGCACGACGACTAGCGGTCACACCGGGGAGCTGTTTTTT | CASTTTSGHTGELFF
TRBJ2-2 | TRBV5-1 | . | TRBD2 | TGCGCCAGCAGCCGTAGCGGGAGTAGAACCGGGGAGCTGTTTTTT | CASSRSGSRTGELFF
TRBJ1-2 | TRBV30 | . | . | TGTGCCTGGAGTTCTCCGAGGCGGTATGGCTACACCTTC | CAWSSPRRYGYTF
TRBJ1-5 | TRBV6-5 | . | . | TGTGCCAGCAGTACCCGCCAGGGTGGGCCCCAGCATTTT | CASSTRQGGPQHF
TRBJ2-1 | TRBV5-1 | . | . | TGCGCCAGCAGCTTGGTCACGAGCTCCTACAATGAGCAGTTCTTC | CASSLVTSSYNEQFF
TRBJ2-1 | TRBV30 | . | . | TGTGCCTGGAGTTTAACGCACAGGAATGAGCAGTTCTTC | CAWSLTHRNEQFF
TRBJ2-1 | TRBV18 | once | TRBD2 | TGTGCCAGCTCACCAGGGACTAGCACGAATGAGCAGTTCTTC | CASSPGTSTNEQFF
TRBJ1-1 | TRBV11-1 | once | . | TGTGCCAGCAGGACCGCTAGGGGTTACACTGAAGCTTTCTTT | CASRTARGYTEAFF
TRBJ1-1 | TRBV7-9 | . | . | TGTGCCAGCAGGGACGGAAACACTGAAGCTTTCTTT | CASRDGNTEAFF
TRBJ1-5 | TRBV30 | . | . | TGTGCCTGGAGTACCCAACAGGTAAATCAGCCCCAGCATTTT | CAWSTQQVNQPQHF
TRBJ1-2 | TRBV5-6 | few | . | TGTGCCAGCAGCTTGGTATACACGTCGGATGGCTACACCTTC | CASSLVYTSDGYTF
TRBJ2-3 | TRBV30 | . | . | TGTGCCTGGAGAACCGGGGATACGCAGTATTTT | CAWRTGDTQYF
TRBJ1-2 | TRBV5-4 | few | . | TGTGCCAGCAGCTCCCGACGGGGTGACTATGGCTACACCTTC | CASSSRRGDYGYTF
TRBJ2-1 | TRBV6-5 | . | TRBD2 | TGTGCCAGCAGTTTAAGTTTCGGGACTATCAACAATGAGCAGTTCTTC | CASSLSFGTINNEQFF
TRBJ1-1 | TRBV7-2 | . | TRBD1 | TGTGCCAGCAGCTCCCGAGACAGGGTGAACACTGAAGCTTTCTTT | CASSSRDRVNTEAFF
TRBJ2-2 | TRBV18 | once | TRBD1 | TGTGCCAGCTCACCTGACAGGGTGGGGTACACCGGGGAGCTGTTTTTT | CASSPDRVGYTGELFF
TRBJ2-7 | TRBV4-3 | . | . | TGCGCCAGCAGCCAAGACGGAGGGCGACCCTACGAGCAGTACTTC | CASSQDGGRPYEQYF
TRBJ2-7 | TRBV7-6 | . | . | TGTGCCAGCAGCTTACGGGGAGAGCAGTACTTC | CASSLRGEQYF
TRBJ2-3 | TRBV25-1 | once | TRBD2 | TGTGCCATCCGGGAGGCTCCCATCGAAACAGATACGCAGTATTTT | CAIREAPIETDTQYF
TRBJ1-3 | TRBV30 | few | . | TGTGCCTGGAGCTCCAGGGACACCATATATTTT | CAWSSRDTIYF
TRBJ2-1 | TRBV18 | . | . | TGTGCCAGCTCACCGTTTGTCTCGGGCTCCTACAATGAGCAGTTCTTC | CASSPFVSGSYNEQFF
TRBJ1-2 | TRBV30 | . | TRBD1 | TGTGCCTGGAGTATCGACAGGGGGTACGGCTACACCTTC | CAWSIDRGYGYTF
TRBJ2-2 | TRBV5-1 | few | . | TGCGCCAGCAGCTTGGCTCAGGGCCACACCGGGGAGCTGTTTTTT | CASSLAQGHTGELFF
TRBJ2-2 | TRBV18 | . | . | TGTGCCAGCTCTCTAGGAGCGGCGAACACCGGGGAGCTGTTTTTT | CASSLGAANTGELFF
TRBJ1-1 | TRBV11-3 | . | TRBD1 | TGTGCCAGCAGCTTAGGTGGACAGGAGAACACTGAAGCTTTCTTT | CASSLGGQENTEAFF
TRBJ1-1 | TRBV2 | . | . | TGTGCCAGCAGTGAAGCGCGCAGGGCCCGCACTGAAGCTTTCTTT | CASSEARRARTEAFF
TRBJ1-1 | TRBV2 | . | TRBD1 | TGTGCCAGCAGTGTTGACAGGGGTTACACTGAAGCTTTCTTT | CASSVDRGYTEAFF
TRBJ1-4 | TRBV5-1 | once | TRBD1 | TGCGCCAGCAGCGACCGACAGGGAGGCGAAAAACTGTTTTTT | CASSDRQGGEKLFF
TRBJ2-3 | TRBV29-1 | . | TRBD1 | TGCAGCGTTGAAGGAGGACAGGGGGCAGATACGCAGTATTTT | CSVEGGQGADTQYF
TRBJ2-7 | TRBV20-1 | few | . | TGCAGTGGGCAGGGTCGTTACGAGCAGTACTTC | CSGQGRYEQYF
TRBJ2-6 | TRBV7-8 | . | . | TGTGCCAGCAGCGTGAGATGGGGGCTTGGGGCCAACGTCCTGACTTTC | CASSVRWGLGANVLTF
TRBJ1-1 | TRBV4-2 | few | . | TGTGCCAGCAGCCAAGACTTCAGGAACACTGAAGCTTTCTTT | CASSQDFRNTEAFF
TRBJ2-5 | TRBV29-1 | . | TRBD1 | TGCAGCGTTGGCGGGTTAAGTATAGGGACAGGGTGGGAGACCCAGTACTTC | CSVGGLSIGTGWETQYF
TRBJ2-7 | TRBV5-1 | . | . | TGCGCCAGCAGCCTATCCGGGGGCGAGCAGTACTTC | CASSLSGGEQYF